These 12 T cell receptor beta chains originate from one sample sequenced in a study of STAT5B mutations in CD4+ large granular lymphocyte leukemia. Measured with immunoSEQ multiplex PCR; TCRdb has only the in-frame clones, and not every one. Among 30,000 to 40,000 clones listed, more than 60% were seen once. Sequenced: CD4+ T cells from blood buffy coats. The receptor source for this set is a human donor in good health.

This chain joins TRBV5-4 and TRBJ2-2, with D possibly being TRBD2 (6 bases). V was shortened by 1 base and J by 6 bases, with 13 bases between the two germline ends. The CDR3 is 15 residues long. Germline assignment: CDR1 SGHNT and CDR2 YYREEE (reference sequence). CDR3 DNA sequence: TGTGCCAGCAGCTTGAAACTAGCCGAGGCCGGGGAGCTGTTTTTT. It specifies CASSLKLAEAGELFF.

The chain links TRBV19 to TRBJ1-1; the D gene is possibly TRBD1 (5 bases). This CDR3 has 14 amino acids. The V end lost 5 bases, the J end lost 4 bases, and 14 bases lay between the germline ends. CDR1 is LNHDA, CDR2 SQIVND, per germline (reference sequence). The CDR3 reads CASSVPGLGTEAFF. In DNA, the CDR3 is TGTGCCAGTAGTGTACCGGGACTAGGCACTGAAGCTTTCTTT.

This rearrangement joins TRBV30 to TRBJ1-1; D gene unclear. The CDR3 covers 13 residues. Germline CDR1 and CDR2: GTSNPN and SVGIG (reference sequence). V lost 4 bases to trimming and J lost 5 bases, with 14 bases between them. Here the CDR3 DNA reads TGTGCCTGGATAGGGTTCAGCGGGACTGAAGCTTTCTTT. Translating it yields CAWIGFSGTEAFF.

In its sample, this clone was seen once. The J gene is TRBJ1-1, the V gene TRBV7-8; the D is unclear. The CDR3 loop spans 14 amino acids. Deletions cut 5 bases from V and 0 bases from J, with 10 bases between. Per the germline V gene, CDR1 is SGHVS and CDR2 is FQNEAQ. CDR3 amino acids: CASSLRRVNTEAFF. The CDR3 DNA reads TGTGCCAGCAGCCTCAGGCGTGTGAACACTGAAGCTTTCTTT.

The chain uses TRBV5-4 and TRBJ2-6; D not certain. The germline V gene encodes CDR1 SGHNT and CDR2 YYREEE (reference sequence). The CDR3 is made up of 16 amino acids. V gave up 4 bases and J gave up 0 bases, with 11 bases separating them. CDR3 in DNA: TGTGCCAGCAGCCCCACGACGTTCTCTGGGGCCAACGTCCTGACTTTC. It is translated as CASSPTTFSGANVLTF. The whole variable domain, filled in from reference TRBV5-4 and TRBJ2-6, reads ETGVTQSPTHLIKTRGQQVTLRCSSQSGHNTVSWYQQALGQGPQFIFQYYREEENGRGNFPPRFSGLQFPNYSSELNVNALELDDSALYLCASSPTTFSGANVLTFGAGSRLTVL.

The chain combines TRBV5-1 with TRBJ2-5; 7 positions match TRBD2. CDR1 is SGHRS and CDR2 is YFSETQ in the germline V gene. This CDR3 has 15 residues. V lost 0 bases and J lost 7; bases outside the gene matches: 9. Here the CDR3 reads CASSLVSSGEGTQYF. As DNA, the CDR3 is TGCGCCAGCAGCTTGGTGTCTAGCGGTGAAGGGACCCAGTACTTC.

V is TRBV27 and J is TRBJ1-2, with TRBD1 matching over 8 bases. This CDR3 region has 16 residues. V shed 4 bases, J shed 5 bases, and the junction held 12 bases outside the gene matches. Per the germline V gene, CDR1 is MNHEY and CDR2 is SMNVEV (reference sequence). For the CDR3, the DNA is TGTGCCAGCAGTTCAGGACAGGGTCTAGGCAATTATGGCTACACCTTC. This gives the protein CASSSGQGLGNYGYTF.

V usage is TRBV5-4 and J usage is TRBJ1-4; unclear D gene. Trimming cost V 2 bases and J 8 bases, with 13 bases left between them. The germline gives CDR1 SGHNT, CDR2 YYREEE (reference sequence). This CDR3 has 14 residues. The CDR3 sequence: CASSLRRSGEKLFF. The CDR3 region has the DNA TGTGCCAGCAGCTTACGGAGGAGCGGGGAAAAACTGTTTTTT.

A single count supports this clone. CDR3: CASSPRDRVSQPQHF. The DNA for the CDR3 is TGTGCCAGCAGCCCACGGGACAGGGTATCTCAGCCCCAGCATTTT. This chain uses TRBV7-8 with TRBJ1-5, with TRBD1 matching over 9 bases. The V and J ends lost 5 bases and 6 bases, in that order; junction bases with no gene match: 8. The CDR3 is made up of 15 amino acids. Looked up from germline, CDR1 is SGHVS and CDR2 is FQNEAQ.

The chain links TRBV9 to TRBJ2-1; 7 nucleotides agree with TRBD2. This CDR3 is built from 15 residues. The V segment lost 0 bases and the J segment 4 bases; nucleotides outside the gene matches: 4. Germline values: CDR1 SGDLS, CDR2 YYNGEE. CDR3 sequence reads: CASSVASSGYNEQFF. The DNA of the CDR3 is TGTGCCAGCAGCGTAGCTTCTAGCGGATACAATGAGCAGTTCTTC. Full variable domain (rest looked up from reference TRBV9 and TRBJ2-1): DSGVTQTPKHLITATGQRVTLRCSPRSGDLSVYWYQQSLDQGLQFLIQYYNGEERAKGNILERFSAQQFPDLHSELNLSSLELGDSALYFCASSVASSGYNEQFFGPGTRLTVL.

The CDR3 protein is CASLASGRVNYGYTF. The CDR3 DNA sequence: TGTGCCAGTCTCGCCTCGGGCCGCGTGAACTATGGCTACACCTTC. This chain joins TRBV18 and TRBJ1-2; D is ambiguous. Trimming cost V 9 bases and J 2 bases, with 19 bases left between them. The length of the CDR3 is 15 residues. Germline CDR1 is KGHSH and CDR2 is LQKENI.

There are a few counts of this clone. CDR3 loop: CSATWTSMNTEAFF. The CDR3 nucleotides read TGCAGCGCCACTTGGACCTCGATGAACACTGAAGCTTTCTTT. This chain joins TRBV29-1 and TRBJ1-1; D is unclear. This CDR3 has 14 residues. Germline loops: CDR1 SQVTM, CDR2 ANQGSEA. Trimming took 7 bases from V and 0 from J, leaving 15 bases between them.